These 18 T cell receptor beta chains originate from one sample sequenced in a study of technical replicates of blood from a handful of donors. Using immunoSEQ multiplex PCR, the repertoire was profiled, and TCRdb retains in-frame clones only, with some absent. This table has 15,000 to 17,000 clones, 70% to 90% appearing once. Sequenced material: PBMCs. These receptors all stem from a human donor in good health.

The table lists this clone with a count of one. The V and J genes are TRBV6-1 and TRBJ2-1, with 7 bases identical to TRBD2. V trimming: 3 bases; J trimming: 0 bases; junction bases outside the gene matches: 8. Germline loops: CDR1 MNHNS, CDR2 SASEGT. The CDR3 contains 17 residues. The chain's CDR3 is CASSDGGSIISYNEQFF. The CDR3 coding sequence is TGTGCCAGCAGTGATGGCGGGAGTATTATCTCCTACAATGAGCAGTTCTTC.

The chain is built from TRBV6-1 and TRBJ2-1; a weak D match, TRBD2 (6 bases). Trimming took off 6 bases at V and 6 bases at J, with 15 bases between the two ends. The CDR3 has 14 amino acids. The germline V gene encodes CDR1 MNHNS and CDR2 SASEGT. The CDR3 sequence: CASRAGLHGNEQFF. The CDR3 region has the DNA TGTGCCAGCAGGGCGGGACTCCACGGCAATGAGCAGTTCTTC.

The chain recombines TRBV5-1 with TRBJ2-7, with TRBD2 as a possible D gene (5 bases). This CDR3 spans 14 amino acids. Germline CDR1 and CDR2: SGHRS and YFSETQ. Trimming shortened V by 0 bases and J by 2 bases, and 9 bases separated the two germline ends. The CDR3 loop reads CASSLGGNPYEQYF. The CDR3 DNA sequence: TGCGCCAGCAGCTTGGGAGGGAACCCCTACGAGCAGTACTTC.

The CDR3 nucleotides are TGCGCCAGTACCACCAGCGGAGCCTACACCGGGGAGCTGTTTTTT. Its translation: CASTTSGAYTGELFF. The V and J genes are TRBV5-1 and TRBJ2-2, with a possible D match to TRBD2 (5 bases). The CDR3 sequence is 15 residues long. CDR1 SGHRS and CDR2 YFSETQ come from the germline V gene. Trimming removed 8 bases at V and 3 bases at J, with 17 bases between.

The chain carries TRBV9 and TRBJ1-2; TRBD1 is a possible D gene (5 bases). The CDR3 covers 13 residues. Germline V gene data show CDR1 as SGDLS and CDR2 as YYNGEE. V was pared by 0 bases and J by 7 bases, with 10 bases between. The DNA of the CDR3 is TGTGCCAGCAGCGTAGTGGAGGGGTTTGGCTACACCTTC. As protein: CASSVVEGFGYTF.

This clone has only one observation. The chain couples TRBV30 to TRBJ2-3; D is uncertain. V shed 2 bases and J shed 6 bases, with 6 bases lying between them. The CDR3 has 11 amino acids. Germline-derived CDR1 and CDR2 are GTSNPN and SVGIG (reference sequence). This CDR3 is CAWSSRDTQYF. CDR3 bases: TGTGCCTGGAGTTCGAGGGATACGCAGTATTTT.

The chain recombines TRBV6-6 with TRBJ2-1, with TRBD2 identical over 10 bases. Germline V gene data show CDR1 as MNHNY and CDR2 as SVGAGI (reference sequence). There are 14 residues in the CDR3. The trim removed 6 bases at V and 6 bases at J, leaving 5 bases unmatched. CDR3: CASSRTSGTNEQFF. CDR3 nucleotides: TGTGCCAGCAGCCGGACTAGCGGCACCAATGAGCAGTTCTTC.

The V gene is TRBV28, the J gene TRBJ1-4, with 11 bases fitting TRBD1. The CDR3 contains 17 residues. Germline-derived CDR1 and CDR2 are MDHEN and SYDVKM. V shed 6 bases and J 3 bases; nucleotides not matched to a gene: 9. For the CDR3, the DNA is TGTGCCAGCAGACGGGGACAGGGGGGTTCCCCTAATGAAAAACTGTTTTTT. It yields the protein CASRRGQGGSPNEKLFF.

On this clone: The same CDR3 also results from other DNA sequences found in this sample. V gene TRBV19 combines with J gene TRBJ2-1, with 8 bases lining up with TRBD2. CDR3 length: 17 amino acids. The junction had 8 bases not matched to a gene; V was cut back by 0 bases and J by 4 bases. Germline assignment: CDR1 LNHDA and CDR2 SQIVND (reference sequence). The CDR3 nucleotides are TGTGCCAGTAGTATAGATCTGGCTAGCGGGTCTTACAATGAGCAGTTCTTC. This codes for CASSIDLASGSYNEQFF. Looking up the rest from reference TRBV19 and TRBJ2-1 gives the full variable domain: DGGITQSPKYLFRKEGQNVTLSCEQNLNHDAMYWYRQDPGQGLRLIYYSQIVNDFQKGDIAEGYSVSREKKESFPLTVTSAQKNPTAFYLCASSIDLASGSYNEQFFGPGTRLTVL.

V is TRBV11-2 and J is TRBJ2-7; 9 bases agree with TRBD1. J lost 0 bases, V lost 1 base, and 4 bases had no gene match. The CDR3 loop spans 16 amino acids. CDR1 and CDR2 from the germline V gene are SGHAT and FQNNGV. The CDR3 nucleotides are TGTGCCAGCAGCTTAGGACGGACAGGGGCCTCCTACGAGCAGTACTTC. It codes for CASSLGRTGASYEQYF. The whole variable domain, filled in from reference TRBV11-2 and TRBJ2-7, reads EAGVAQSPRYKIIEKRQSVAFWCNPISGHATLYWYQQILGQGPKLLIQFQNNGVVDDSQLPKDRFSAERLKGVDSTLKIQPAKLEDSAVYLCASSLGRTGASYEQYFGPGTRLTVT.

This clone was counted a single time. The J gene is TRBJ2-7, the V gene TRBV6-1, with 14 bases that match TRBD2. The V segment lost 6 bases and the J segment 7 bases; nucleotides outside the gene matches: 8. Germline CDR1 and CDR2: MNHNS and SASEGT. The CDR3 totals 15 residues. For the CDR3, the DNA is TGTGCCAGCAGCACAGGGACTAGCGGGAGTGGGGAGCAGTACTTC. This translates into CASSTGTSGSGEQYF.

The V call is TRBV7-9, the J call TRBJ2-1; 7 bases map to TRBD2. Germline V gene lookup returns CDR1 SEHNR and CDR2 FQNEAQ (reference sequence). The V gene end was trimmed by 0 bases and the J gene end by 15 bases; junction bases not matched to a gene: 5. The length of the CDR3 is 12 residues. CDR3 nucleotides: TGTGCCAGCAGCTTAGCGGGAGGGCCTTTGTTCTTC. Amino acids: CASSLAGGPLFF.

This chain uses TRBV29-1 with TRBJ2-1, with 10 bases identical to TRBD2. The length of the CDR3 is 14 residues. V was clipped by 6 bases and J by 7 bases; unmatched bases: 9. Germline-derived CDR1 and CDR2 are SQVTM and ANQGSEA. The CDR3: CSVFLAGVANEQFF. Written as DNA, the CDR3 is TGCAGCGTCTTCCTAGCGGGAGTAGCAAATGAGCAGTTCTTC.

CDR3 nucleotide sequence: TGCGCCAGCAGCTTGGGGCCCCCTAGCGGGAGGACCGGGGAGCTGTTTTTT. It is translated as CASSLGPPSGRTGELFF. This sequence joins TRBV5-1 and TRBJ2-2; TRBD2 matches at 11 bases. Germline-derived CDR1 and CDR2 are SGHRS and YFSETQ. The CDR3 contains 17 residues. Unmatched junction bases numbered 6, after V lost 0 bases and J lost 5 bases.

The chain uses TRBV5-4 and TRBJ2-2; a possible D gene is TRBD1 (5 bases). Germline CDR1 is SGHNT and CDR2 is YYREEE (reference sequence). CDR3 length: 15 amino acids. V was pared by 0 bases and J by 1 base, with 7 bases between. The CDR3 sequence is CASSLGGGNTGELFF. Here the CDR3 DNA reads TGTGCCAGCAGCTTGGGGGGCGGGAACACCGGGGAGCTGTTTTTT. Together with reference TRBV5-4 and TRBJ2-2, the CDR3 gives the full variable domain: ETGVTQSPTHLIKTRGQQVTLRCSSQSGHNTVSWYQQALGQGPQFIFQYYREEENGRGNFPPRFSGLQFPNYSSELNVNALELDDSALYLCASSLGGGNTGELFFGEGSRLTVL.

The chain joins TRBV19 to TRBJ1-1; D ambiguous. Looked up from germline, CDR1 is LNHDA and CDR2 is SQIVND (reference sequence). V lost 3 bases and J 0 bases, leaving 8 bases between the germline ends. CDR3 length equals 14 residues. Here the CDR3 reads CASSMASMNTEAFF. CDR3 nucleotides: TGTGCCAGTAGTATGGCTAGCATGAACACTGAAGCTTTCTTT.

The chain joins TRBV5-1 to TRBJ1-5, with a tentative D call TRBD1 (6 bases). Germline CDR1 is SGHRS and CDR2 is YFSETQ. V lost 1 base and J 6 bases, leaving 20 bases between the germline ends. CDR3 length: 17 amino acids. CDR3: CASSLLPTTGNAQPQHF. The DNA for the CDR3 is TGCGCCAGCAGCTTGTTACCCACGACAGGCAACGCTCAGCCCCAGCATTTT.

The rearrangement uses TRBV7-8 and TRBJ1-1; TRBD1 matches at 7 bases. Trimming at V came to 4 bases and at J to 0 bases, leaving 2 bases not matched to a gene. The germline V gene encodes CDR1 SGHVS and CDR2 FQNEAQ. This CDR3 spans 14 amino acids. The CDR3 coding sequence is TGTGCCAGCAGCTATGACAGGGTGAACACTGAAGCTTTCTTT. As protein: CASSYDRVNTEAFF.